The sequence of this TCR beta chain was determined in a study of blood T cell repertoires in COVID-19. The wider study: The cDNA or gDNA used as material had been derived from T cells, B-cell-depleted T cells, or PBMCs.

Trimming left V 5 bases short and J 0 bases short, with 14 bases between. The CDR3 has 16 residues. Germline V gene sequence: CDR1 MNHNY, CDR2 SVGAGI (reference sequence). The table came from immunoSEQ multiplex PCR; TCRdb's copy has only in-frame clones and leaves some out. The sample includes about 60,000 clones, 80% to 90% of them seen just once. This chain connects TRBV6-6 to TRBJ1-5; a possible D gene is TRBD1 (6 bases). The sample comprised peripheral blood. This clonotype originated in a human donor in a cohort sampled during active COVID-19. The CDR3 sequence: CASSRRRGNSNQPQHF. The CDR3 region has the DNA TGTGCCAGCAGTAGACGCAGGGGCAATAGCAATCAGCCCCAGCATTTT.